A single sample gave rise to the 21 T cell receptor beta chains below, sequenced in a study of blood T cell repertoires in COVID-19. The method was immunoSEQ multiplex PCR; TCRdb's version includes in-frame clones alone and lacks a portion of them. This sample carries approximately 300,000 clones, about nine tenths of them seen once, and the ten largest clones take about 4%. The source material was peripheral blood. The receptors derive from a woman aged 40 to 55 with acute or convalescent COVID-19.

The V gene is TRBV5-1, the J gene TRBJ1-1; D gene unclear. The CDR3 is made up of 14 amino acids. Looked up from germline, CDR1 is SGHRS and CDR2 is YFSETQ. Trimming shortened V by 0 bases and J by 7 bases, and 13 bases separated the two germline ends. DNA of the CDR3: TGCGCCAGCAGCTTGGAGGTATCTACTAATGAAGCTTTCTTT. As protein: CASSLEVSTNEAFF.

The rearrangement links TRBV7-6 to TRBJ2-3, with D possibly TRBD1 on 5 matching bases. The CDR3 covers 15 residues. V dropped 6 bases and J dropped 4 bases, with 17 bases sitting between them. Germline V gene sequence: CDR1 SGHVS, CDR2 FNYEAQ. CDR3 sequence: CASSLGFQGADTQYF. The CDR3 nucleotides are TGTGCCAGCAGTCTGGGATTTCAGGGTGCAGATACGCAGTATTTT.

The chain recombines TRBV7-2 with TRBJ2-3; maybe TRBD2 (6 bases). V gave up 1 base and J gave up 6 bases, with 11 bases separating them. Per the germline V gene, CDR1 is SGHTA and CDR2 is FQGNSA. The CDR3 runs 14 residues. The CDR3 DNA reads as TGTGCCAGCAGCTTAGGTCTAGCGTCGGATACGCAGTATTTT. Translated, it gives CASSLGLASDTQYF.

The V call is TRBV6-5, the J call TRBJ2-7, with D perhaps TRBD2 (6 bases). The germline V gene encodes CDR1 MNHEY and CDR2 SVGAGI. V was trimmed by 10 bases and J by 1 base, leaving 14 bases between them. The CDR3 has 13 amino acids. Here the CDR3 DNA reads TGTGCCATCGGAGGTGGGGGGTCCTACGAGCAGTACGTC. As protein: CAIGGGGSYEQYV.

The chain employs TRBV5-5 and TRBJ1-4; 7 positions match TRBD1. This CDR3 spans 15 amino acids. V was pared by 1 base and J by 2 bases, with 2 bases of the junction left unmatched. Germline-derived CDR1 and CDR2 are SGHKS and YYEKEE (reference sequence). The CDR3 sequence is CASSLMTGTNEKLFF. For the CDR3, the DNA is TGTGCCAGCAGCTTGATGACAGGGACTAATGAAAAACTGTTTTTT. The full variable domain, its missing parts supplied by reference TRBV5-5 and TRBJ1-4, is DAGVTQSPTHLIKTRGQQVTLRCSPISGHKSVSWYQQVLGQGPQFIFQYYEKEERGRGNFPDRFSARQFPNYSSELNVNALLLGDSALYLCASSLMTGTNEKLFFGSGTQLSVL.

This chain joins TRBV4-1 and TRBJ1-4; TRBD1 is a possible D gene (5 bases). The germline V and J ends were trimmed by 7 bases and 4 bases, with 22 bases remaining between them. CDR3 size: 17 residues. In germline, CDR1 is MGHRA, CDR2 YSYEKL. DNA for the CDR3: TGCGCCAGCATCGGTCCGGGACCGCCGGGGGATAATGAAAAACTGTTTTTT. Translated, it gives CASIGPGPPGDNEKLFF.

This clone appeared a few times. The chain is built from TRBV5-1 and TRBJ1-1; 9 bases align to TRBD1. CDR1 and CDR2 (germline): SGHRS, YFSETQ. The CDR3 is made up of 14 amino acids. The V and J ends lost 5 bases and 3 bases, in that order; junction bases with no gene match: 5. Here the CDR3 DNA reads TGCGCCAGCAGTTTGACAGGGGGTGACACTGAAGCTTTCTTT. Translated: CASSLTGGDTEAFF. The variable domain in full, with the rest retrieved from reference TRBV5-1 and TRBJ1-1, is KAGVTQTPRYLIKTRGQQVTLSCSPISGHRSVSWYQQTPGQGLQFLFEYFSETQRNKGNFPGRFSGRQFSNSRSEMNVSTLELGDSALYLCASSLTGGDTEAFFGQGTRLTVV.

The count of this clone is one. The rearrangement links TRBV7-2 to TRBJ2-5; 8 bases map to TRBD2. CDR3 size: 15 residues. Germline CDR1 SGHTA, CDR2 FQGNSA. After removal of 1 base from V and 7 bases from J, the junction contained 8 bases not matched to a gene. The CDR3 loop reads CASSLVTGGQGTQYF. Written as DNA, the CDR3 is TGTGCCAGCAGCTTAGTTACGGGGGGGCAGGGGACCCAGTACTTC. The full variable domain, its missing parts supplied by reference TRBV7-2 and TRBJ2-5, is GAGVSQSPSNKVTEKGKDVELRCDPISGHTALYWYRQSLGQGLEFLIYFQGNSAPDKSGLPSDRFSAERTGGSVSTLTIQRTQQEDSAVYLCASSLVTGGQGTQYFGPGTRLLVL.

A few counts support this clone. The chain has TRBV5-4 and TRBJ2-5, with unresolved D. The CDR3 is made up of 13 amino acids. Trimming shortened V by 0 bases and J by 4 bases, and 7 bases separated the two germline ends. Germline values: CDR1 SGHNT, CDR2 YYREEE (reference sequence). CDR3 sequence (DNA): TGTGCCAGCAGCTTGGACCAGTCAGAGACCCAGTACTTC. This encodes CASSLDQSETQYF. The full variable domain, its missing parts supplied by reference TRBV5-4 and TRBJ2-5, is ETGVTQSPTHLIKTRGQQVTLRCSSQSGHNTVSWYQQALGQGPQFIFQYYREEENGRGNFPPRFSGLQFPNYSSELNVNALELDDSALYLCASSLDQSETQYFGPGTRLLVL.

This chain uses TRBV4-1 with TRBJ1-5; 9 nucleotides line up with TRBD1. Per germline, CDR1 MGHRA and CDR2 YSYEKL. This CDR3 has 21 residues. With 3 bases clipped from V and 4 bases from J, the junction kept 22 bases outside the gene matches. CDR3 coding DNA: TGCGCCAGCAGCCATCCCCCGGTGGGGGACAGGGATACCTATGGGAATCAGCCCCAGCATTTT. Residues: CASSHPPVGDRDTYGNQPQHF.

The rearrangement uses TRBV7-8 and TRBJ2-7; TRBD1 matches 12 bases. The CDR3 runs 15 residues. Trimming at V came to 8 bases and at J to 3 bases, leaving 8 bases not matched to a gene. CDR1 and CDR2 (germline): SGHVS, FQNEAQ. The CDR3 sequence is CASSRGDRGLYEQYV. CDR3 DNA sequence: TGTGCCAGCTCCCGGGGGGACAGGGGGCTCTACGAGCAGTACGTC.

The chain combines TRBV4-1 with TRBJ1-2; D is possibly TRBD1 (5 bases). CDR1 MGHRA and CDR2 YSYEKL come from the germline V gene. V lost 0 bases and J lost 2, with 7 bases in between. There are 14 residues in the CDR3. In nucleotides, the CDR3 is TGCGCCAGCAGCCAAGACAGGGCGAACTATGGCTACACCTTC. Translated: CASSQDRANYGYTF.

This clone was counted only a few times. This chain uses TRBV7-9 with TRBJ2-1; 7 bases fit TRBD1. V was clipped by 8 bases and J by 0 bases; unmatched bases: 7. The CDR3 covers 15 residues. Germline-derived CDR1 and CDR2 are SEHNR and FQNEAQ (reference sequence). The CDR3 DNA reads TGTGCCAGCTTAGGGGGCGCCAGCTCCTACAATGAGCAGTTCTTC. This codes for CASLGGASSYNEQFF. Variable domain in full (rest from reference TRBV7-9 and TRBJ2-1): DTGVSQNPRHKITKRGQNVTFRCDPISEHNRLYWYRQTLGQGPEFLTYFQNEAQLEKSRLLSDRFSAERPKGSFSTLEIQRTEQGDSAMYLCASLGGASSYNEQFFGPGTRLTVL.

CDR3 DNA: TGTGCCAGCAGCTTAAGGACAGCCAACACTGAAGCTTTCTTT. It codes for CASSLRTANTEAFF. The V gene is TRBV5-4, the J gene TRBJ1-1, with a weak D call TRBD1 (6 bases). The CDR3 extends over 14 amino acids. Germline CDR1 is SGHNT and CDR2 is YYREEE (reference sequence). The V end lost 2 bases, the J end lost 2 bases, and 10 bases lay between the germline ends.

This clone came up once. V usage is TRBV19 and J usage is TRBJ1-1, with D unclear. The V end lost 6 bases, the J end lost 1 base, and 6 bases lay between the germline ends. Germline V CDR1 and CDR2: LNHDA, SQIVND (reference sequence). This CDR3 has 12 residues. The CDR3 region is CASRETNTEAFF. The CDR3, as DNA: TGTGCCAGTAGGGAGACGAACACTGAAGCTTTCTTT.

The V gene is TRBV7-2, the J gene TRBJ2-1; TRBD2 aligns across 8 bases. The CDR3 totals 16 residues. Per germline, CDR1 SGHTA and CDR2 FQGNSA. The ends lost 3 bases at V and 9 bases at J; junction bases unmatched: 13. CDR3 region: CASSLHMRGGSGEQFF. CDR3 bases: TGTGCCAGCAGCTTGCATATGCGCGGGGGGTCAGGTGAGCAGTTCTTC.

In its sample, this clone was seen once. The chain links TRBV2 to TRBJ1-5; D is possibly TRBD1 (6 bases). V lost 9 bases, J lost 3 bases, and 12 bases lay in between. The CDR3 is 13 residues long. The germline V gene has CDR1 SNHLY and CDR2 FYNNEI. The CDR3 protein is CASRGQSNQPQHF. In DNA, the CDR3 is TGTGCCAGTAGAGGACAGTCCAATCAGCCCCAGCATTTT.

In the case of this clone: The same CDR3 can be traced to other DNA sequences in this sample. DNA of the CDR3: TGCGCCAGCAGCTTGGTCCCGGGACAGTCCAATCAGCCCCAGCATTTT. Protein: CASSLVPGQSNQPQHF. The J gene is TRBJ1-5, the V gene TRBV5-1; TRBD1 matches 7 bases. Trimming removed 0 bases from V and 3 bases from J; junction bases left unmatched: 6. This CDR3 comprises 16 residues. Germline values: CDR1 SGHRS, CDR2 YFSETQ.

DNA of the CDR3: TGTGCCAGCAGCTTAGCGGGCAGGAGCAATCAGCCCCAGCATTTT. As protein: CASSLAGRSNQPQHF. The V call is TRBV7-8, the J call TRBJ1-5; D gene uncertain. CDR3 size: 15 residues. V shed 0 bases and J shed 1 base, with 7 bases lying between them. Germline CDR1 SGHVS, CDR2 FQNEAQ.

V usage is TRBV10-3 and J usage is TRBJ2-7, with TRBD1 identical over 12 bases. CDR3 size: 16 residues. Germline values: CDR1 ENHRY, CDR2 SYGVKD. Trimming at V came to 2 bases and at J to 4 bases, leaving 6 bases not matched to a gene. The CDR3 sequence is CAISEGGQGARYEQYV. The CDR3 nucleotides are TGTGCCATCAGTGAGGGGGGACAGGGGGCGAGATACGAGCAGTACGTC.

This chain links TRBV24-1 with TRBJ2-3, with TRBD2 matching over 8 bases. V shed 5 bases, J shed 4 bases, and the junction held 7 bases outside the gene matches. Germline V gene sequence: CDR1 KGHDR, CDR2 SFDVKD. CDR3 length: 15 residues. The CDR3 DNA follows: TGTGCCACCAGTGGGCCCGGGGGGGCCTCAGATACGCAGTATTTT. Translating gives CATSGPGGASDTQYF.